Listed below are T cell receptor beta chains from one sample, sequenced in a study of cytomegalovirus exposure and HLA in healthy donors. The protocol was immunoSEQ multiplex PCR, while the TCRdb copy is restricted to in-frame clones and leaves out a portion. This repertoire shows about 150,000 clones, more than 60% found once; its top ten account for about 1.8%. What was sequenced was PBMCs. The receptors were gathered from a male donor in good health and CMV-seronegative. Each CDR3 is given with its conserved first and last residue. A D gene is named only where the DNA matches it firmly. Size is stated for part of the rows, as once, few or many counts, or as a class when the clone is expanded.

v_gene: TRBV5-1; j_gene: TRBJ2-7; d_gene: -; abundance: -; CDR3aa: CASSLVWDTFYPNPYEQYF; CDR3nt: TGCGCCAGCAGCTTGGTCTGGGACACCTTTTACCCTAATCCCTACGAGCAGTACTTC
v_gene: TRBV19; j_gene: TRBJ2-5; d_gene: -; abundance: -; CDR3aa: CASSIYHGGYQETQYF; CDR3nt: TGTGCCAGTAGTATCTACCACGGAGGATACCAAGAGACCCAGTACTTC
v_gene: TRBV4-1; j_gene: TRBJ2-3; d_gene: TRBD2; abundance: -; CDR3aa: CASSQDSSGVADTQYF; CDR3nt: TGCGCCAGCAGCCAAGATTCTAGCGGGGTGGCAGATACGCAGTATTTT
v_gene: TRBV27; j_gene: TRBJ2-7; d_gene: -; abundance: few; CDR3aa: CASSYTQSPHYEQYF; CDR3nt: TGTGCCAGCAGTTACACCCAATCTCCACACTACGAGCAGTACTTC
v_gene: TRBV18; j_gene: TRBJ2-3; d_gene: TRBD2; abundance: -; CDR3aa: CASSPAGGSTDTQYF; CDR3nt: TGTGCCAGCTCACCCGCCGGGGGGAGCACAGATACGCAGTATTTT
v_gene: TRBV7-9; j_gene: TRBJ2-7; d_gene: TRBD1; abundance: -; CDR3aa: CASSLGAGGHEQYF; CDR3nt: TGTGCCAGCAGCTTAGGGGCAGGGGGTCACGAGCAGTACTTC
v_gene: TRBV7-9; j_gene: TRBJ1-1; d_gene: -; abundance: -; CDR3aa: CSSSLLGDTEAFF; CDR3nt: TGTTCCAGCAGCTTATTAGGGGACACTGAAGCTTTCTTT
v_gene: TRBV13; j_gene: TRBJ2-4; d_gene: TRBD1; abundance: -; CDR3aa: CASSLGSQGAGAHIQYF; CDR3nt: TGTGCCAGCAGCTTAGGCTCCCAGGGGGCGGGTGCTCACATTCAGTACTTC
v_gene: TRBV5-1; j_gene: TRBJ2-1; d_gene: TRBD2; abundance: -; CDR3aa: CASSQAGGYNEQFF; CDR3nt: TGCGCCAGCAGTCAGGCGGGGGGTTACAATGAGCAGTTCTTC
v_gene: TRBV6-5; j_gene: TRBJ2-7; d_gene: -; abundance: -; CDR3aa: CASSQQGPNSYEQYF; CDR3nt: TGTGCCAGCAGTCAACAGGGACCCAACTCCTACGAGCAGTACTTC
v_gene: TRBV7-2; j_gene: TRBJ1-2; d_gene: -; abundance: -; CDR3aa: CASSLVLLASYYGYTF; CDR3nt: TGTGCCAGCAGCTTAGTACTTCTAGCCAGTTACTATGGCTACACCTTC
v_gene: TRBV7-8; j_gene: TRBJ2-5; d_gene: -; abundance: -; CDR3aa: CASSLNYPVTQETQYF; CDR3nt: TGTGCCAGCAGCTTAAATTATCCGGTTACCCAAGAGACCCAGTACTTC
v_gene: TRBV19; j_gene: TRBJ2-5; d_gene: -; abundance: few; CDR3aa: CASSMTAQETQYF; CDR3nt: TGTGCCAGTAGTATGACAGCTCAAGAGACCCAGTACTTC
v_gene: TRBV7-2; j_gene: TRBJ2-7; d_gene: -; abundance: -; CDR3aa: CASSLRPGGTYEQYF; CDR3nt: TGTGCCAGCAGCTTACGGCCAGGGGGGACCTACGAGCAGTACTTC
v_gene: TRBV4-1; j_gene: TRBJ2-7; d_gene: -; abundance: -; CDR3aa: CASSQGLTVEGEQYF; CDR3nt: TGCGCCAGCAGCCAAGGACTAACGGTGGAGGGCGAGCAGTACTTC
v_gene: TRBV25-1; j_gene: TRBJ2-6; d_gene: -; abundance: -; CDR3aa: CASSELTGRGSGANVLTF; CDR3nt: TGTGCCAGCAGTGAATTGACGGGTCGGGGCTCTGGGGCCAACGTCCTGACTTTC
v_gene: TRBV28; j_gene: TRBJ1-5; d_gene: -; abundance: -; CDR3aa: CASNYVRGQPQHF; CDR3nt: TGTGCCAGCAACTACGTCCGGGGTCAGCCCCAGCATTTT
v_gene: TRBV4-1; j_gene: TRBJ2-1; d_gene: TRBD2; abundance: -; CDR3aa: CASSQDRLAGGNEQFF; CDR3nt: TGCGCCAGCAGCCAAGATCGACTAGCGGGGGGGAATGAGCAGTTCTTC
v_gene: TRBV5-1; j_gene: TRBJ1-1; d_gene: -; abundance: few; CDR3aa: CASSLDRGAAEAFF; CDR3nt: TGCGCCAGCAGCTTGGACCGGGGGGCGGCTGAAGCTTTCTTT
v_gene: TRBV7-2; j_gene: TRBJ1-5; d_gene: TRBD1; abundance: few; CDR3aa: CASSFAPGQGTQPQHF; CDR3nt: TGTGCCAGCAGCTTTGCACCGGGACAGGGGACTCAGCCCCAGCATTTT
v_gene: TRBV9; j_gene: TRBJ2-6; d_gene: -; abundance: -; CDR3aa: CASSVARPSGANVLAF; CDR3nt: TGTGCCAGCAGCGTAGCGCGGCCCTCTGGGGCCAACGTCCTGGCTTTC
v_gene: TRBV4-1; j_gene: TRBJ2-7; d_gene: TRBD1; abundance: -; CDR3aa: CASSPSLGTAYEQYF; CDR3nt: TGCGCCAGCAGCCCGAGCCTTGGGACAGCCTACGAGCAGTACTTC
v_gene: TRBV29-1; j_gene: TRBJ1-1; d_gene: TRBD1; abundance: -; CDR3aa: CSVGRQGNTEAFF; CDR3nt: TGCAGCGTTGGTCGACAGGGAAATACTGAAGCTTTCTTT
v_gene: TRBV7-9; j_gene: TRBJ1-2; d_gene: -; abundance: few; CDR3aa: CASSLGVTGSGYTF; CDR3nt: TGTGCCAGCAGCTTAGGGGTTACAGGGTCTGGCTACACCTTC
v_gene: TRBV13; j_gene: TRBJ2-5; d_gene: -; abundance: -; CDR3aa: CASSPQGGAATQYF; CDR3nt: TGTGCCAGCAGCCCCCAAGGCGGTGCGGCGACCCAGTACTTC
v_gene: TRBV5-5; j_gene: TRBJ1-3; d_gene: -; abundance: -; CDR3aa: CASSLVPWQGTGNTIYF; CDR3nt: TGTGCCAGCAGCTTGGTTCCCTGGCAGGGAACTGGAAACACCATATATTTT
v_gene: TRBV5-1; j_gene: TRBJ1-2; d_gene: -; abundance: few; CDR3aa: CASSSGGETYGYTF; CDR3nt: TGCGCCAGCAGCTCCGGGGGAGAAACATATGGCTACACCTTC
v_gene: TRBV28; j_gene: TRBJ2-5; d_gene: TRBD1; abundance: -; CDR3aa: CASTNGQGARETQYF; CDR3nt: TGTGCCAGCACTAATGGACAGGGGGCGAGGGAGACCCAGTACTTC
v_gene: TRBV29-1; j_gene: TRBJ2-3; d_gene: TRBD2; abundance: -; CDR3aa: CSGGSRAGGTDTQYF; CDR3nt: TGCAGCGGTGGAAGTCGAGCGGGGGGCACAGATACGCAGTATTTT
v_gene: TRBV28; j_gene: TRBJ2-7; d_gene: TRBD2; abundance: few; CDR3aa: CASVTRAGLAEDEQYF; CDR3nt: TGTGCCAGCGTAACCAGGGCGGGACTAGCGGAAGACGAGCAGTACTTC
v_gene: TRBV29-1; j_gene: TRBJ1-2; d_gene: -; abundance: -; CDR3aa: CSVDRGYGYPF; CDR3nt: TGCAGCGTTGACAGGGGCTATGGCTACCCCTTC
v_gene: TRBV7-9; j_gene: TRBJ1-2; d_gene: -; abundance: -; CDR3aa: CASSLVESGNYGYTF; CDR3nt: TGTGCCAGCAGCTTAGTTGAATCAGGGAACTATGGCTACACCTTC
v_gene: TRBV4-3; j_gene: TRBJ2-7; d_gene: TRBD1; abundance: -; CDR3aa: CASSRDRGRTEQYF; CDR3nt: TGCGCCAGCAGCCGGGACAGGGGAAGGACCGAGCAGTACTTC
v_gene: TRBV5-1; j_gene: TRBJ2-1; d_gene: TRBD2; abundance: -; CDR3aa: CASSELAGSSYNEQFF; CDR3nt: TGCGCCAGCAGCGAATTAGCGGGGAGCTCCTACAATGAGCAGTTCTTC
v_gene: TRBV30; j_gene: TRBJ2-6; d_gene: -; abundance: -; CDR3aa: CAWFTSPGSGANVLTF; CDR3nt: TGTGCCTGGTTTACCTCCCCCGGCTCTGGGGCCAACGTCCTGACTTTC
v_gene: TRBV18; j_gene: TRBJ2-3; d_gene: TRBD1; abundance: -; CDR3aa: CASSPEPGQGKADTQYF; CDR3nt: TGTGCCAGCTCACCAGAACCGGGACAGGGAAAGGCAGATACGCAGTATTTT
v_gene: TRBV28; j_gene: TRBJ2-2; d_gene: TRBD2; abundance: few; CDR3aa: CASRKSGGDTGELFF; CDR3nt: TGTGCCAGCAGGAAAAGCGGGGGGGATACCGGGGAGCTGTTTTTT
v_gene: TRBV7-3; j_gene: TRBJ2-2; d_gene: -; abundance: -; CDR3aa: CASSLTGRTGELFF; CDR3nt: TGTGCCAGCAGCTTAACGGGGAGGACCGGGGAGCTGTTTTTT
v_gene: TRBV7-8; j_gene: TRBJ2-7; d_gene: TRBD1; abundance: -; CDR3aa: CASSSGQRYEQYF; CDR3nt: TGTGCCAGCAGCTCGGGACAGCGATACGAGCAGTACTTC
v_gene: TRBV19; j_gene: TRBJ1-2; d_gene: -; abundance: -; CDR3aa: CASSLPSGIYGYTF; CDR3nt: TGTGCCAGTAGTTTACCCTCCGGGATATATGGCTACACCTTC
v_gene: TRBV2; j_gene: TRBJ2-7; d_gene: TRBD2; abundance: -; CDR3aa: CASSDGAGGEIDEQYF; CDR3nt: TGTGCCAGCAGTGACGGAGCGGGGGGGGAGATCGACGAGCAGTACTTC
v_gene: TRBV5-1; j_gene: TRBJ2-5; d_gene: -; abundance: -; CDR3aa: CASSMGSGRRETQYF; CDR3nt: TGCGCCAGCAGCATGGGATCGGGGAGGCGAGAGACCCAGTACTTC
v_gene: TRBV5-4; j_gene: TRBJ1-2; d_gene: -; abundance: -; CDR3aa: CASSLETRGYTF; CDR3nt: TGTGCCAGCAGCTTGGAAACGAGGGGCTACACCTTC
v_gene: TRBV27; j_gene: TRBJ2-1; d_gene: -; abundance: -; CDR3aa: CASSLALSSYNEQFF; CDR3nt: TGTGCCAGCAGCCTAGCGTTGAGCTCCTACAATGAGCAGTTCTTC
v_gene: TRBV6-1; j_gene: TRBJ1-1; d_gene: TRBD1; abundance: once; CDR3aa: CASSLDRVGEAFF; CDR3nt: TGTGCCAGCAGCCTTGACAGGGTTGGTGAAGCTTTCTTT
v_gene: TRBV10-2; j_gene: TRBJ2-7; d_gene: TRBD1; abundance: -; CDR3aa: CASSVTGGNYEQYF; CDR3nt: TGCGCCAGCAGTGTAACAGGGGGAAATTACGAGCAGTACTTC
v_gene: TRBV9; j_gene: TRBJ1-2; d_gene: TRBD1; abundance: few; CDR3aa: CASSPSGAGGDNYGYTF; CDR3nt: TGTGCCAGCAGCCCCTCGGGGGCAGGGGGCGATAACTATGGCTACACCTTC
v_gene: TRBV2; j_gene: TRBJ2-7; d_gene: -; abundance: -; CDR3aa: CASRLYEQYF; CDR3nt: TGTGCCAGCAGACTATACGAGCAGTACTTC
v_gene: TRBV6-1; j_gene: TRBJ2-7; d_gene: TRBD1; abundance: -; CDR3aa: CASSGTGTGGSEQYF; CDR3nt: TGTGCCAGCAGTGGCACGGGGACAGGGGGCTCCGAGCAGTACTTC
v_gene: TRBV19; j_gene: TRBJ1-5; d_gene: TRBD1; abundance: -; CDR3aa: CASSIRDRGQPQHF; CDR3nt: TGTGCCAGTAGCATCCGGGACAGGGGTCAGCCCCAGCATTTT
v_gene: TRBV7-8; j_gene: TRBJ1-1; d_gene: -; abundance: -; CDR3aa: CASSLGGSAEAFF; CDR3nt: TGTGCCAGCAGCTTGGGGGGAAGTGCCGAAGCTTTCTTT
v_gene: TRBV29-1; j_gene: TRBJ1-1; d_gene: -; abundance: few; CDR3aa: CSVTENTEAFF; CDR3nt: TGCAGCGTTACAGAGAACACTGAAGCTTTCTTT
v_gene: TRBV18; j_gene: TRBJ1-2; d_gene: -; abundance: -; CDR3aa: CASSPRGRVEQGYTF; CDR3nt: TGTGCCAGCTCACCACGGGGCAGGGTGGAACAAGGCTACACCTTC
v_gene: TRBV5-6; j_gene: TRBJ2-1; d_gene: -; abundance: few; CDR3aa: CASTKVEEQFF; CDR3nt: TGTGCCAGCACAAAAGTAGAGGAGCAGTTCTTC
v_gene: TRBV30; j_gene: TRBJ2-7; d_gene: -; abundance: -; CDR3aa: CAWSVRTFYEQYF; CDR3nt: TGTGCCTGGAGCGTCCGAACCTTCTACGAGCAGTACTTC
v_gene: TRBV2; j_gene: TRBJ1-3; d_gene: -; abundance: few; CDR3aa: CASHLGGTVSSGNTIYF; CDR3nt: TGTGCCAGCCATCTAGGGGGAACGGTCTCGTCCGGAAACACCATATATTTT